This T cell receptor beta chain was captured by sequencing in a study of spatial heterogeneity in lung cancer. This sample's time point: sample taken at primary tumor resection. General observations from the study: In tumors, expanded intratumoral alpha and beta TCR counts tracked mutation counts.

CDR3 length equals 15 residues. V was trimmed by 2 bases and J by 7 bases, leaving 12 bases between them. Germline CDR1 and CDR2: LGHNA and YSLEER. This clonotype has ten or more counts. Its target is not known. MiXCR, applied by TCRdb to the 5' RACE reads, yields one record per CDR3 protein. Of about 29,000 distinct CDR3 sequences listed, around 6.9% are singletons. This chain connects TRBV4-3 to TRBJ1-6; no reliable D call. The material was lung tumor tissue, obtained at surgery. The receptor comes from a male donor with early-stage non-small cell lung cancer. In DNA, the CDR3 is TGCGCCAGCAGCCAATCGGGGAGCCTGAATTCACCCCTCCACTTT. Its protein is CASSQSGSLNSPLHF.